This record looks at one T cell receptor (beta chain) sequence and its context. The antigen remains undetermined. These data belong to a study of T cell responses to AZD1222 COVID-19 vaccine. As for the study in general: Combined were second doses at about 4 or about 12 weeks.

Here immunoSEQ multiplex PCR was the method, and the copy in TCRdb shows in-frame clones only, minus some. In the table there are 90,000 to 95,000 clones, 85% to 90% of which are singletons. Study results and caveats: After the peak T cell response, and only then, were repertoires sampled. Donors skewed white British and female; clonal diversity was possibly underestimated. Nearly half of spike-specific TCRs reportedly target unmutated variant regions.

The source was peripheral blood, collected on day 0 of AZD1222 vaccination. The receptor was derived from an adult in good health.

The CDR3, as DNA: TGCGCCAGCAGCTTAGGACTAGACTCCTACGAGCAGTACTTC. Protein: CASSLGLDSYEQYF. The chain employs TRBV5-1 and TRBJ2-7, with 7 bases fitting TRBD2. CDR1 and CDR2 (germline): SGHRS, YFSETQ. This CDR3 is built from 14 residues. V shed 2 bases, J shed 0 bases, and the junction held 2 bases outside the gene matches.